One and the same sample provided the 5 T cell receptor beta chains below, sequenced in a study of T cell responses to AZD1222 COVID-19 vaccine. Method: immunoSEQ multiplex PCR; TCRdb's copy keeps in-frame clones and lacks some. This table holds 140,000 or so clones, approximately 86% found once. The sample in question was peripheral blood, obtained 28 days after the second dose of the MenACWY control vaccine. These receptors were collected from an adult who received the MenACWY meningococcal vaccine as a control.

This chain joins TRBV7-2 and TRBJ2-1; a weak D match, TRBD1 (5 bases). This CDR3 has 16 amino acids. The germline CDR1 and CDR2 sequences are SGHTA and FQGNSA. V gave up 0 bases and J gave up 0 bases, with 9 bases separating them. The CDR3 loop is CASSLARQSSYNEQFF. DNA of the CDR3: TGTGCCAGCAGCTTAGCCCGACAGAGCTCCTACAATGAGCAGTTCTTC. Full variable domain (remainder filled in from reference TRBV7-2 and TRBJ2-1): GAGVSQSPSNKVTEKGKDVELRCDPISGHTALYWYRQSLGQGLEFLIYFQGNSAPDKSGLPSDRFSAERTGGSVSTLTIQRTQQEDSAVYLCASSLARQSSYNEQFFGPGTRLTVL.

The V and J genes are TRBV29-1 and TRBJ1-6; D unresolved. In germline, CDR1 is SQVTM, CDR2 ANQGSEA. The germline V and J ends were trimmed by 8 bases and 5 bases, with 25 bases remaining between them. The CDR3 contains 17 residues. In DNA form, the CDR3 reads TGCAGCTTTTTGTCCTTCGGACTCGACTTTAATAATTCACCCCTCCACTTT. It codes for CSFLSFGLDFNNSPLHF.

V usage is TRBV7-2 and J usage is TRBJ1-1; 8 nucleotides align to TRBD1. Germline CDR1 is SGHTA and CDR2 is FQGNSA. J lost 1 base, V lost 2 bases, and 3 bases had no gene match. The CDR3 runs 15 residues. CDR3 sequence (DNA): TGTGCCAGCAGCTTATATCAGGGGGCGAACACTGAAGCTTTCTTT. Its translation: CASSLYQGANTEAFF.

The rearrangement links TRBV5-6 to TRBJ1-5, with D possibly being TRBD1 (5 bases). V was cut by 3 bases and J by 5 bases, with 12 bases left in between. The CDR3 is made up of 14 amino acids. From germline, CDR1 is SGHDT and CDR2 YYEEEE. CDR3 sequence (DNA): TGTGCCAGCAGCTCCGGGACCGGGTATCAGCCCCAGCATTTT. Amino acids: CASSSGTGYQPQHF.

This chain joins TRBV30 and TRBJ1-5, with 10 bases identical to TRBD1. J lost 7 bases, V lost 0 bases, and 6 bases had no gene match. Germline V gives CDR1 GTSNPN, CDR2 SVGIG (reference sequence). The CDR3 totals 15 residues. DNA of the CDR3: TGTGCCTGGAGTGTCCTCGGGGACAGGGGACAGCCCCAGCATTTT. Residues: CAWSVLGDRGQPQHF.